This entry features one T cell receptor (beta chain) sequence. The data originate from a study of cytomegalovirus exposure and HLA in healthy donors. Vbeta (60) and Jbeta (13) primers were used in the PCR. Here immunoSEQ multiplex PCR was the method, and the copy in TCRdb shows in-frame clones only, minus some. The sample records some 100,000 clones, about 75% being singletons. Looked up from germline, CDR1 is MNHNS and CDR2 is SASEGT. The CDR3 totals 14 residues. The V gene end was trimmed by 6 bases and the J gene end by 2 bases; junction bases not matched to a gene: 4. The chain employs TRBV6-1 and TRBJ2-7; TRBD1 aligns across 10 bases. The clonotype originates from a man aged 50 to 60 in good health and CMV-seronegative. The sequencing input was PBMCs. CDR3 DNA sequence: TGTGCCAGCAGGCCGGGACAGGGGACCTACGAGCAGTACTTC. It codes for CASRPGQGTYEQYF.